This note documents a single T cell receptor (beta chain) sequence. The antigen is unknown. Germline V gene data show CDR1 as SNHLY and CDR2 as FYNNEI. CDR3 length equals 14 residues. V trimming: 9 bases; J trimming: 3 bases; junction bases outside the gene matches: 9. The data originate from a study of OX40 agonist ivuxolimab in advanced cancers. Looking at the study overall: Intravenous ivuxolimab was administered to patients every 2 weeks at 0.01 to 10 mg/kg. Study-wide points: In a subset of nonresponders, normalized T-cell clonal expansion was also low.

Sequencing used immunoSEQ multiplex PCR; TCRdb keeps in-frame clones, though not all of them. Here the sample spans fewer than 75,000 clones, about 91% being singletons. The TCR originated in an adult with an advanced solid tumor such as melanoma, head and neck, liver or kidney cancer. The chain links TRBV2 to TRBJ2-3, with TRBD1 identical over 7 bases. The sequencing used CD4+ or CD8+ T cells sorted from blood, collected in a trial of the OX40 agonist ivuxolimab. The CDR3 region is CASGPDRATDTQYF. The CDR3 DNA reads TGTGCCAGTGGACCCGACAGGGCGACAGATACGCAGTATTTT. The full variable domain, rest sourced from reference TRBV2 and TRBJ2-3, is EPEVTQTPSHQVTQMGQEVILRCVPISNHLYFYWYRQILGQKVEFLVSFYNNEISEKSEIFDDQFSVERPDGSNFTLKIRSTKLEDSAMYFCASGPDRATDTQYFGPGTRLTVL.